This T cell receptor beta chain was recorded in a study of CD8 T cells in ankylosing spondylitis. Scientists made TCR beta libraries using quantitative 5'-RACE with molecular barcodes. MiXCR, applied by TCRdb to the 5' RACE reads, yields one record per CDR3 protein. Of 250,000 to 300,000 distinct CDR3 sequences in the sample, 20% were seen once. This clonotype was seen more than once but under ten times. Its antigen is undetermined. Germline-derived CDR1 and CDR2 are SGHTA and FQGNSA. This CDR3 has 15 residues. Trimming took 1 base from V and 1 from J, leaving 10 bases between them. Study-level results: There was reportedly significant enrichment of clones that were disease-linked in matched ankylosing spondylitis synovial fluid. There was a TCR beta motif, made of several highly homologous variants, that appeared characteristic of ankylosing spondylitis blood. CD8+ cells made up the disease-linked clones, which were relatively rare in peripheral blood.

The chain uses TRBV7-2 and TRBJ2-5, with D possibly being TRBD2 (6 bases). The source material was blood, either unsorted or a sorted T cell fraction (not recorded which). The receptor comes from a male donor with ankylosing spondylitis or in good health (not recorded which). The CDR3 nucleotides are TGTGCCAGCAGCTTAGATACTAGCCCCCAAGAGACCCAGTACTTC. It encodes CASSLDTSPQETQYF.